What follows are 27 T cell receptor beta chains derived from one specimen sequenced in a study of cytomegalovirus exposure and HLA in healthy donors. It was with 60 Vbeta and 13 Jbeta primers that the PCR ran. Profiled with immunoSEQ multiplex PCR; TCRdb holds only in-frame clones, not every one. Of roughly 170,000 clones detected, roughly four fifths appear once; the ten largest clones hold 0.6% to 0.9%. The material sequenced was PBMCs. These receptors came from a female donor in good health and CMV-seronegative.

The genes are TRBV19 and TRBJ1-1; 9 bases agree with TRBD1. Germline CDR1 LNHDA, CDR2 SQIVND (reference sequence). The CDR3 contains 13 residues. Germline trimming cut 5 bases from V and 10 bases from J; bases unmatched to any gene: 8. DNA of the CDR3: TGTGCCAGTAGTCCAGGGACAGGGTTCGGAGCTTTCTTT. Residues: CASSPGTGFGAFF.

A few counts support this clone. This chain links TRBV5-1 with TRBJ2-2, with 7 bases aligning to TRBD1. Germline V gives CDR1 SGHRS, CDR2 YFSETQ. This CDR3 is 15 amino acids long. J was trimmed by 5 bases and V by 3 bases; bases with no gene match: 7. The CDR3 DNA is TGCGCCAGCAGCTCAGGACAGGTTGGGACCGGGGAGCTGTTTTTT. This sequence encodes CASSSGQVGTGELFF.

This clone turned up a few times. The V call is TRBV29-1, the J call TRBJ2-5; D remains ambiguous. The CDR3 consists of 11 residues. Germline V lookup: CDR1 SQVTM, CDR2 ANQGSEA. V lost 6 bases and J lost 2, with 7 bases in between. This chain's CDR3 is CSVRLQETQYF. CDR3 DNA: TGCAGCGTCCGTCTTCAAGAGACCCAGTACTTC.

The chain has TRBV6-5 and TRBJ2-1; 10 bases map to TRBD2. This CDR3 is 14 amino acids long. V shed 2 bases, J shed 8 bases, and the junction held 3 bases outside the gene matches. The germline V gene encodes CDR1 MNHEY and CDR2 SVGAGI. The CDR3 loop is CASSYGTSAYEQFF. As DNA, the CDR3 is TGTGCCAGCAGTTACGGGACTAGCGCATATGAGCAGTTCTTC.

V gene TRBV5-4 combines with J gene TRBJ1-4; TRBD1 agrees at 7 bases. Germline CDR1 and CDR2: SGHNT and YYREEE (reference sequence). J gave up 8 bases and V 0 bases, and 4 bases lay outside the gene matches. This CDR3 is 14 amino acids long. The CDR3 loop is CASSLGQGGEKLFF. The DNA for the CDR3 is TGTGCCAGCAGCTTGGGTCAGGGGGGAGAAAAACTGTTTTTT.

The V gene is TRBV5-1, the J gene TRBJ2-5; tentative D call: TRBD2 (5 bases). The CDR3 totals 15 residues. V dropped 4 bases and J dropped 3 bases, with 16 bases sitting between them. The germline gives CDR1 SGHRS, CDR2 YFSETQ. CDR3 bases: TGCGCCAGCAGCACCCAAGGCGGGCAAGAAGAGACCCAGTACTTC. Translating it yields CASSTQGGQEETQYF. Together with reference TRBV5-1 and TRBJ2-5, the CDR3 gives the full variable domain: KAGVTQTPRYLIKTRGQQVTLSCSPISGHRSVSWYQQTPGQGLQFLFEYFSETQRNKGNFPGRFSGRQFSNSRSEMNVSTLELGDSALYLCASSTQGGQEETQYFGPGTRLLVL.

The chain links TRBV2 to TRBJ2-7, with D unresolved. CDR1 and CDR2 from the germline V gene are SNHLY and FYNNEI. CDR3 length: 11 residues. Deletions cut 6 bases from V and 4 bases from J, with 7 bases between. CDR3 in amino acids: CASSPMYEQYF. The DNA for the CDR3 is TGTGCCAGCAGCCCCATGTACGAGCAGTACTTC.

This clone was observed once. DNA for the CDR3: TGTGCCAGCAGCTTGGGCCGGGACAGGGGTGTCTATGGCTACACCTTC. Translating it yields CASSLGRDRGVYGYTF. The rearrangement joins TRBV5-4 to TRBJ1-2; TRBD1 matches 10 bases. The CDR3 extends over 16 amino acids. V lost 0 bases, J lost 4 bases, and 6 bases stayed unmatched. Germline V CDR1 and CDR2: SGHNT, YYREEE (reference sequence).

The chain combines TRBV7-9 with TRBJ2-7, with D possibly TRBD1 on 5 matching bases. CDR1 and CDR2 (germline): SEHNR, FQNEAQ (reference sequence). This CDR3 region has 12 residues. V lost 5 bases, J lost 13 bases, and 18 bases lay in between. This CDR3 reads CASSMLQGRAYF. The CDR3, as DNA: TGTGCCAGCAGCATGCTGCAGGGTAGGGCATACTTC.

This chain connects TRBV2 to TRBJ1-5, with D unresolved. The CDR3 is 17 amino acids. The germline CDR1 and CDR2 sequences are SNHLY and FYNNEI. The V end lost 7 bases, the J end lost 0 bases, and 19 bases lay between the germline ends. The DNA for the CDR3 is TGTGCCAGCACCCTTTGGAGGGCAGTTGATAGCAATCAGCCCCAGCATTTT. Translation: CASTLWRAVDSNQPQHF.

To note about this clone: No conserved phenylalanine or tryptophan is present at the end of the CDR3, so a read error is the likely explanation. The genes are TRBV7-2 and TRBJ1-2, with 9 bases fitting TRBD1. This CDR3 comprises 18 residues. From germline, CDR1 is SGHTA and CDR2 FQGNSA. J gave up 2 bases and V 5 bases, and 15 bases lay outside the gene matches. As DNA, the CDR3 is TGTGCCAGCAGCGGTAGATCGGGACAGGGACGATCCAACTATGGCTACACCTCC. It encodes CASSGRSGQGRSNYGYTS.

A note on this clone: An end of the junction does not agree with germline; a read error may underlie this. The V gene is TRBV29-1, the J gene TRBJ1-2, with D unclear. Germline V gene sequence: CDR1 SQVTM, CDR2 ANQGSEA. The CDR3 is made up of 15 amino acids. This chain's CDR3 is CSVEPFSSGGVGCTF. The CDR3 DNA follows: TGCAGCGTTGAGCCCTTCTCCTCTGGCGGGGTGGGCTGCACCTTC.

The chain is built from TRBV7-2 and TRBJ1-1; D remains ambiguous. Germline CDR1 reads SGHTA; CDR2 reads FQGNSA. Trimming shortened V by 3 bases and J by 6 bases, and 8 bases separated the two germline ends. The CDR3 is made up of 12 amino acids. CDR3 DNA sequence: TGTGCCAGCAGCTTGTGGGCGTCTGAAGCTTTCTTT. Amino acid sequence: CASSLWASEAFF.

The count of this clone is one. The V gene is TRBV12-5, the J gene TRBJ1-2; the match to TRBD1 covers 10 bases. CDR1 and CDR2 (germline): LGHNT, FRNRAP. V shed 5 bases and J 5 bases; nucleotides not matched to a gene: 14. CDR3 length equals 17 residues. CDR3 nucleotide sequence: TGTGCTAGTGGTCCCATTCGGGGGACAGGGGCGTTATATGGCTACACCTTC. It specifies CASGPIRGTGALYGYTF.

This chain connects TRBV30 to TRBJ1-1; D gene ambiguous. Looked up from germline, CDR1 is GTSNPN and CDR2 is SVGIG (reference sequence). CDR3 length: 14 residues. V lost 3 bases to trimming and J lost 0 bases, with 11 bases between them. The CDR3 bases are TGTGCCTGGAGGAGGGCGCCCATGAACACTGAAGCTTTCTTT. As protein: CAWRRAPMNTEAFF.

About this clone itself: At one of its ends the junction is not consistent with the germline gene, which may arise from a read error. The J gene is TRBJ2-2, the V gene TRBV4-3; no clear D gene. This CDR3 comprises 14 residues. Germline CDR1 and CDR2: LGHNA and YSLEER. CDR3 coding DNA: TGCGCCAGCAGCCAAGACGCGAATACCGGGGAGCTGTTTTTT. This sequence encodes CASSQDANTGELFF.

The V and J genes are TRBV7-2 and TRBJ2-1, with 7 bases aligning to TRBD2. Germline V lookup: CDR1 SGHTA, CDR2 FQGNSA. The CDR3 runs 17 residues. Trimming at V came to 1 base and at J to 7 bases, leaving 13 bases not matched to a gene. The CDR3 DNA is TGTGCCAGCAGCTTAGGCGGGAGTGGTTCGGGTAAGAATGAGCAGTTCTTC. It encodes CASSLGGSGSGKNEQFF.

The V and J genes are TRBV6-5 and TRBJ1-1, with D possibly matching TRBD1 (5 bases). V was pared by 5 bases and J by 1 base, with 14 bases between. Germline values: CDR1 MNHEY, CDR2 SVGAGI. The CDR3 spans 15 residues. DNA of the CDR3: TGTGCCAGCAGTGCGGGACTAAGGACGAACACTGAAGCTTTCTTT. Translating it yields CASSAGLRTNTEAFF.

The chain has TRBV27 and TRBJ2-6; possible D gene TRBD1, 6 bases. The CDR3 length is 15 residues. Germline-derived CDR1 and CDR2 are MNHEY and SMNVEV (reference sequence). The germline V and J ends were trimmed by 5 bases and 1 base, with 9 bases remaining between them. DNA of the CDR3: TGTGCCAGCAGTATCCAGGGGTCTGGGGCCAACGTCCTGACTTTC. It is translated as CASSIQGSGANVLTF.

The DNA for the CDR3 is TGTGCCAGCAGCCAAGATATCGAGACTTCCTCCTACGAGCAGTACTTC. Translating gives CASSQDIETSSYEQYF. J is TRBJ2-7 and V is TRBV4-2; D ambiguous. This CDR3 has 16 amino acids. The V and J ends lost 0 bases and 0 bases respectively, with 12 bases between them. The V gene's germline CDR1 is LGHNA and CDR2 YNFKEQ.

This chain uses TRBV28 with TRBJ2-7; TRBD2 matches at 8 bases. Germline V lookup: CDR1 MDHEN, CDR2 SYDVKM. The trim removed 3 bases at V and 5 bases at J, leaving 6 bases unmatched. The CDR3 loop spans 14 amino acids. The CDR3 DNA reads TGTGCCAGCAGTTTCGTAGCGGGAACAGACGAGCAGTACTTC. This encodes CASSFVAGTDEQYF.

This clone showed up just once. The chain carries TRBV21-1 and TRBJ1-3; the DNA was not used to check the table's D call, TRBD1. TRBV21-1 has pseudogene status. The CDR3 has 15 amino acids. The DNA for the CDR3 is TGTGCCAGCAGTACAGGCCCTCTCTCTGGAAACACCATATATTTT. This codes for CASSTGPLSGNTIYF.

This chain joins TRBV28 and TRBJ1-4; D may be TRBD1 (6 bases). V was trimmed by 6 bases and J by 0 bases, leaving 14 bases between them. The CDR3 has 16 residues. The germline V gene encodes CDR1 MDHEN and CDR2 SYDVKM. The CDR3 protein is CASSLGQLSTNEKLFF. The CDR3 region has the DNA TGTGCCAGCAGCTTAGGACAGTTATCAACTAATGAAAAACTGTTTTTT.

Only one count was recorded for this clone. This chain links TRBV2 with TRBJ2-7, with 12 bases matching TRBD1. Trimming cost V 3 bases and J 6 bases; bases outside gene matches: 9. In germline, CDR1 is SNHLY, CDR2 FYNNEI. The CDR3 has 16 amino acids. CDR3: CASSDPLRDRGLEQYF. The CDR3 region has the DNA TGTGCCAGCAGTGACCCACTCCGGGACAGGGGGCTCGAGCAGTACTTC.

The chain employs TRBV11-1 and TRBJ2-1; 13 bases map to TRBD2. The CDR3 covers 16 residues. V lost 5 bases and J lost 2; bases outside the gene matches: 3. Germline values: CDR1 SGHAT, CDR2 FQDESV (reference sequence). The CDR3 nucleotides are TGTGCCAGCAGCCCGGGACTAGCGGGGCCCTACAATGAGCAGTTCTTC. This translates into CASSPGLAGPYNEQFF.

Of note for this clone: The junction differs from germline at one of its ends, possibly a read error. The J gene is TRBJ1-2, the V gene TRBV28; D is possibly TRBD1 (6 bases). This CDR3 is built from 13 residues. Germline CDR1 and CDR2: MDHEN and SYDVKM. For the CDR3, the DNA is TGTGTCAGCAGTTCGACAGGTCTCTATGGCTACACCTTC. This gives the protein CVSSSTGLYGYTF.

As DNA, the CDR3 is TGTGCCAGCAGCCCTATGCTGGGCGAAAAACTGTTTTTT. Translating gives CASSPMLGEKLFF. This rearrangement joins TRBV7-6 to TRBJ1-4; no clear D. The germline gives CDR1 SGHVS, CDR2 FNYEAQ. This CDR3 comprises 13 residues. V lost 5 bases and J 8 bases, leaving 12 bases between the germline ends.